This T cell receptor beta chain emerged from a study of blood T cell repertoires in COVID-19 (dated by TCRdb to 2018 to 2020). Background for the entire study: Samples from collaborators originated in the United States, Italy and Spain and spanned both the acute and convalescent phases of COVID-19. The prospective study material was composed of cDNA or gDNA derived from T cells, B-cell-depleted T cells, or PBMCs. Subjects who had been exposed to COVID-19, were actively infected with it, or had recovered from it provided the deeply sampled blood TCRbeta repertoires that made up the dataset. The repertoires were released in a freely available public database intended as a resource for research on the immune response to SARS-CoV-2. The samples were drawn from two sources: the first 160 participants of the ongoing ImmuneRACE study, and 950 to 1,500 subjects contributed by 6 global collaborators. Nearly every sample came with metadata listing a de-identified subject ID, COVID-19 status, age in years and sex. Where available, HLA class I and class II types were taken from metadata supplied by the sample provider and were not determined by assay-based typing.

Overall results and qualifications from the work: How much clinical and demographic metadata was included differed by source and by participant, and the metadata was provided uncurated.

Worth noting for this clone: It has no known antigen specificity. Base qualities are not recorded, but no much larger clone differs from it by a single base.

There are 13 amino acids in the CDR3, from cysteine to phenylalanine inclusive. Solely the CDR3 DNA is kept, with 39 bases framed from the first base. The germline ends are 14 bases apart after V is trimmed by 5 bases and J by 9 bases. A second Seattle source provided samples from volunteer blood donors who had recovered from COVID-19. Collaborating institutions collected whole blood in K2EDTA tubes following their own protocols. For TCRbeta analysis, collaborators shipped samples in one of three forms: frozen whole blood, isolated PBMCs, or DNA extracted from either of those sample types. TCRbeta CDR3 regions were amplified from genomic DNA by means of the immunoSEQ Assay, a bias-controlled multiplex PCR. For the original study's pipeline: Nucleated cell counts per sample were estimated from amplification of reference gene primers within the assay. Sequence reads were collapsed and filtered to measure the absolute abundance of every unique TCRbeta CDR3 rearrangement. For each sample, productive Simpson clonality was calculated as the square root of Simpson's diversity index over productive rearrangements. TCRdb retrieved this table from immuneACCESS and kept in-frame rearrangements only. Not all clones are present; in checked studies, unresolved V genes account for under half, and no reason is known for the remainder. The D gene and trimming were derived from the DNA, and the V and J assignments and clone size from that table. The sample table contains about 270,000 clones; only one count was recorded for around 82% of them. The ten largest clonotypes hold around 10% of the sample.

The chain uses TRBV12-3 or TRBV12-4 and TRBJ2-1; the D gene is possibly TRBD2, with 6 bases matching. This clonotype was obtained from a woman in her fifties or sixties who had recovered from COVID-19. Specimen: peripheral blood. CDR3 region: CASSQGGRGEQFF. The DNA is TGTGCCAGCAGTCAGGGAGGACGGGGTGAGCAGTTCTTC.